The rows below give T cell receptor beta chains drawn from one sample of a study of T cells expressing NK-cell markers. With the 5' RACE reads reprocessed, TCRdb shows one record per CDR3 protein and no DNA. This sample's table reports about 260,000 distinct CDR3 sequences. Sequences were obtained from blood T cells: a sorted CD56 or NKG2C T cell subset, CD4+ or CD8+ T cells, or bulk PBMC T cells (not recorded which). These receptors all stem from a man aged 18 to 30 in good health. Both conserved end residues are part of each CDR3.

V,J,CDR3
TRBV20-1,TRBJ2-7,CSARSRAGERSSYEQYF
TRBV12-3/TRBV12-4,TRBJ2-1,CASIRGDLSYNEQFF
TRBV20-1,TRBJ2-7,CSASQGLASSYEQYF
TRBV7-8,TRBJ2-7,CASSPLAVTYEQYF
TRBV5-1,TRBJ2-1,CASSARGQWGQEQFF
TRBV12-3/TRBV12-4,TRBJ2-3,CATAESASTDTQYF
TRBV6-5,TRBJ2-1,CASSYRKREGPLNEQFF
TRBV4-3,TRBJ2-5,CASSQDRGGAGYQETQYF
TRBV6-5,TRBJ1-2,CASSYLGANAYGYTF
TRBV5-1,TRBJ1-1,CASWNPGGNTEAFF
TRBV5-4,TRBJ1-6,CASSLTVNSPLHF